The sequence of this TCR beta chain was determined in a study of OX40 agonist ivuxolimab in advanced cancers. The method was immunoSEQ multiplex PCR; TCRdb's version includes in-frame clones alone and lacks a portion of them. The table includes about 17,000 clones, 80% to 90% detected once. The receptor was derived from an adult with an advanced solid tumor such as melanoma, head and neck, liver or kidney cancer. The sample consisted of CD4+ or CD8+ T cells sorted from blood, taken in a trial of the OX40 agonist ivuxolimab.

The CDR3: CASSLNTFGYEQYF. In DNA form, the CDR3 reads TGTGCCAGCAGTTTGAACACCTTCGGCTACGAGCAGTACTTC. This chain links TRBV27 with TRBJ2-7; D gene uncertain. In germline, CDR1 is MNHEY, CDR2 SMNVEV (reference sequence). V was clipped by 3 bases and J by 3 bases, with 12 bases between them. CDR3 length: 14 amino acids.